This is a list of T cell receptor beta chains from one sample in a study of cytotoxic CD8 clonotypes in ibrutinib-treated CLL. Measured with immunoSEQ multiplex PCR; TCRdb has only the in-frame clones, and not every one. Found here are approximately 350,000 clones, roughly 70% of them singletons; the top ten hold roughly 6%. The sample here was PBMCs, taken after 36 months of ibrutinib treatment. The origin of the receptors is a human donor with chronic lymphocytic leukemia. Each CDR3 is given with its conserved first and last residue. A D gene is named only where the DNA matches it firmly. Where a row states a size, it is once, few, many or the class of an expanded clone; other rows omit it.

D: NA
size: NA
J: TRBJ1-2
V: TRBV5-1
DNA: TGCGCCAGCAGCCTCCTCAGTAACTATGGCTACACCTTC
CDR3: CASSLLSNYGYTF

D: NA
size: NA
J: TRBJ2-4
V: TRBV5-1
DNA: TGCGCCAGCAGCTGGGCAGGGAAGCGGGACATTCAGTACTTC
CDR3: CASSWAGKRDIQYF

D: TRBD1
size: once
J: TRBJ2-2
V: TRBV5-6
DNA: TGTGCCAGCAGCTTAATCCGACAGGGGGCGGTCGGGGAGCTGTTTTTT
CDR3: CASSLIRQGAVGELFF

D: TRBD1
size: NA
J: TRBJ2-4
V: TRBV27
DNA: TGTGCCAGCAAAATAGACAGGGGAGCGGCCAAAAACATTCAGTACTTC
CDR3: CASKIDRGAAKNIQYF

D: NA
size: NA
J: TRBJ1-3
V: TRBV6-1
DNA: TGTGCCAGCAGCCAGAACTCTGGAAACACCATATATTTT
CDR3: CASSQNSGNTIYF

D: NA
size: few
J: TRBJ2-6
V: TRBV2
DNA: TGTGCCAGCAGTACCTCTGGGGCCAACGTCCTGACTTTC
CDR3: CASSTSGANVLTF

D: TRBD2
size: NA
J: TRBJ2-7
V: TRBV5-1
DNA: TGCGCCAGCAGCCCCCTGGTTGGACAGCGGGGGGAGCAGTACTTC
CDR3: CASSPLVGQRGEQYF

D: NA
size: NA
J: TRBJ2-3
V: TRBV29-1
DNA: TGCAGCGTTCATCAGCGCACAGATACGCAGTATTTT
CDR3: CSVHQRTDTQYF

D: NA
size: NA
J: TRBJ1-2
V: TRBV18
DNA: TGTGCCAGCTCACCAGGGGGTCTTGGCTACACCTTC
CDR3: CASSPGGLGYTF

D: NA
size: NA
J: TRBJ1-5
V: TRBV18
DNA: TGTGCCAGCTCACCAATGGGCAGTAAAAGCAATCAGCCCCAGCATTTT
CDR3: CASSPMGSKSNQPQHF

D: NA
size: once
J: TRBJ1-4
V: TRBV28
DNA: TGTGCCAGCAGTTCGTCTCTTGAGGAAAAACTGTTTTTT
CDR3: CASSSSLEEKLFF

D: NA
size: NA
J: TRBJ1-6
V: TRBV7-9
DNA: TGTGCCAGCAGCTTAAGTGGTAATTCACCCCTCCACTTT
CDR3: CASSLSGNSPLHF

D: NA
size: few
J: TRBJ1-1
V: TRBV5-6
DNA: TGTGCCAGCACACGGGGCACTGAAGCTTTCTTT
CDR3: CASTRGTEAFF

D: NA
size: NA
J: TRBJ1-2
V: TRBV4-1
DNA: TGCGCCAGCAGCCAAGGGGCCACAGGCTGGGGCTATGGCTACACCTTC
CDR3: CASSQGATGWGYGYTF

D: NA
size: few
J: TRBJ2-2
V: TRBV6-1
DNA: TGTGCCAGCAGTAAGGAGTACACCGGGGAGCTGTTTTTT
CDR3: CASSKEYTGELFF

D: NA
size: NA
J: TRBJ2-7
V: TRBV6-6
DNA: TGTGCCAGCAGTGGCCCGGGCCTGGTCTACGAGCAGTACTTC
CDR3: CASSGPGLVYEQYF

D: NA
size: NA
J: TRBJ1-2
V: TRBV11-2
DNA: TGTGCCAGCAGCTTAGCGTATGGGGGCTACACCTTC
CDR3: CASSLAYGGYTF

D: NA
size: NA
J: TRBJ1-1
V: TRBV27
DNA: TGTGCCAGCAGTTTAAGTCGTCCCGGGTACACTGAAGCTTTCTTT
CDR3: CASSLSRPGYTEAFF

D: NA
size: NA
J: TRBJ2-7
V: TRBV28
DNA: TGTGCCAGCAGTTTTTACGGCTACGAGCAGTACTTC
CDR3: CASSFYGYEQYF

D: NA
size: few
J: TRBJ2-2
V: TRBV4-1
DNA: TGCGCCAGCAGCCAAGATACCGGCTGGATCGGGGAGCTGTTTTTT
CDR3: CASSQDTGWIGELFF

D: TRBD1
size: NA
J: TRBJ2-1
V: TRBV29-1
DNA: TGCAGCGGCGAGGACAGGGGCCATGAGCAGTTCTTC
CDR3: CSGEDRGHEQFF

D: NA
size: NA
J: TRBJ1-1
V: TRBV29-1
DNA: TGCAGCGTTCTCCGGGGGGTCACTGAAGCTTTCTTT
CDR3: CSVLRGVTEAFF

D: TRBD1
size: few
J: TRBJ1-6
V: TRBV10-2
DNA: TGCGCCAGCAGTGACCCCCGGGACAGTAATTCACCCCTCCACTTT
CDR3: CASSDPRDSNSPLHF

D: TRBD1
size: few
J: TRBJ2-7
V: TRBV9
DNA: TGTGCCAGCAGTGACAGACAGGGTAGCCCCGAGCAGTACTTC
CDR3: CASSDRQGSPEQYF

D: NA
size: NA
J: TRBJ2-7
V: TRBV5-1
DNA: TGCGCCAGCAGCTACGCCGGGACACAAAGCTCCTACGAGCAGTACTTC
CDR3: CASSYAGTQSSYEQYF

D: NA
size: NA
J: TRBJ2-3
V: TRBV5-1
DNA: TGCGCCAGCAGCTTGCCCTCCATCACAGATACGCAGTATTTT
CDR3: CASSLPSITDTQYF

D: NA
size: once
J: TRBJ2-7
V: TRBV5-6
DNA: TGTGCCAGCAGACCTATTGGGAGGGCAGGGGTAGCCTACGAGCAGTACTTC
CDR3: CASRPIGRAGVAYEQYF

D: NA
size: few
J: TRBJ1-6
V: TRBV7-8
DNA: TGTGCCAGCAGCTTCGGGTCGCTCTCACCCCTCCACTTT
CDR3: CASSFGSLSPLHF

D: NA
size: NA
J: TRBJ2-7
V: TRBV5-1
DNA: TGCGCCAGCAGCTTGGCCGGGACCGGTTCGTACTTC
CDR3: CASSLAGTGSYF

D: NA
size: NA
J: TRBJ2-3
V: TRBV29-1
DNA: TGCAGCGTTGGAGATGGCGCAGATACGCAGTATTTT
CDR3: CSVGDGADTQYF

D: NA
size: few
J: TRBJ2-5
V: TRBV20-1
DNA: TGCAGTGCTTCCGTTGAGACCCAGTACTTC
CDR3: CSASVETQYF

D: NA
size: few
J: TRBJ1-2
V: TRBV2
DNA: TGTGCCAGCACCTCCTACAGGGAAGGGGCCGGCTACACCTTC
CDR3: CASTSYREGAGYTF

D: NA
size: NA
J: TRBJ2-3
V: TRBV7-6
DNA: TGTGCCAGCAGCTTAGAAAGCTCGGCGGCCACAGATACGCAGTATTTT
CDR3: CASSLESSAATDTQYF

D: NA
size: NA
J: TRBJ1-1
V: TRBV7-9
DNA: TGTGCCAGCAGCTTATTCCAGGGTACTGAAGCTTTCTTT
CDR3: CASSLFQGTEAFF